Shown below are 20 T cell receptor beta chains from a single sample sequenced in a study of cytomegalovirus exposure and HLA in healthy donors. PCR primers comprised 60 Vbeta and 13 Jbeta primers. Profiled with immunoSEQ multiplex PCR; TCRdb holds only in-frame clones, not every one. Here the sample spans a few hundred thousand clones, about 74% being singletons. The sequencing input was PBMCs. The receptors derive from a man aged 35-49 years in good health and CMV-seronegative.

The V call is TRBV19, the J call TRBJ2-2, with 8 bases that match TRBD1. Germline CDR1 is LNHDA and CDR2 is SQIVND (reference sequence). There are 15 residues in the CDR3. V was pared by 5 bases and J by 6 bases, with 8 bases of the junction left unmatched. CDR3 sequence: CASSQGQGYSGELFF. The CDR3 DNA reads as TGTGCCAGTAGTCAAGGACAGGGTTATTCCGGGGAGCTGTTTTTT.

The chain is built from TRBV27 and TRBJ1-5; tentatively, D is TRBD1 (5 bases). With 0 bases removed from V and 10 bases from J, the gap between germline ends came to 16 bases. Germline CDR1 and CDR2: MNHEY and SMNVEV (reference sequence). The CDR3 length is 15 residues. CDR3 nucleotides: TGTGCCAGCAGTTTATCTGCCAGCAGGGTTGGTCCCCAGCATTTT. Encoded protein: CASSLSASRVGPQHF.

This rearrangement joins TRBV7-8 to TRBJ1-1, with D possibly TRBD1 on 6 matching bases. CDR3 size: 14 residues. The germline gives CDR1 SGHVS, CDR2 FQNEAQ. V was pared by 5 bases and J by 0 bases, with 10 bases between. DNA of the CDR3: TGTGCCAGCAGCCTGGGGGCTTTGAACACTGAAGCTTTCTTT. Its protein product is CASSLGALNTEAFF.

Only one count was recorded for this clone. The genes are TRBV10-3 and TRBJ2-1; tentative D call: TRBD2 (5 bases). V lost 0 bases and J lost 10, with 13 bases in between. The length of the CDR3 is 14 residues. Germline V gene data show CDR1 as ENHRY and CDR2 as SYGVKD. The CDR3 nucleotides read TGTGCCATCAGTGAGTCTGCGGACGGGAAGGAGCAGTTCTTC. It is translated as CAISESADGKEQFF.

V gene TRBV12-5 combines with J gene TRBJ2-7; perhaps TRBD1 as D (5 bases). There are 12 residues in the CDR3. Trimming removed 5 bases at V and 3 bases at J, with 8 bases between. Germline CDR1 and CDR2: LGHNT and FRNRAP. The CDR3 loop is CASGPTGYEQYF. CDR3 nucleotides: TGTGCTAGTGGTCCCACAGGCTACGAGCAGTACTTC.

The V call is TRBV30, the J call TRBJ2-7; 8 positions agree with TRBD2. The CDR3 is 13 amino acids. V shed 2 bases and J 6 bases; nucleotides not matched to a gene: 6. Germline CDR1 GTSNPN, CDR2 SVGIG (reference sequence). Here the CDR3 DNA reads TGTGCCTGGAGTACGCGGGAGGTAGCCGAGCAGTACTTC. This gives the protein CAWSTREVAEQYF.

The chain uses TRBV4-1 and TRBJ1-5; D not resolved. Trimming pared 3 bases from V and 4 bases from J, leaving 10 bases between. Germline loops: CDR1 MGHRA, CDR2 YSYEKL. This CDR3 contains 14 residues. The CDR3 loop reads CASSQVGRNQPQHF. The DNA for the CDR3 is TGCGCCAGCAGCCAGGTCGGCAGGAATCAGCCCCAGCATTTT.

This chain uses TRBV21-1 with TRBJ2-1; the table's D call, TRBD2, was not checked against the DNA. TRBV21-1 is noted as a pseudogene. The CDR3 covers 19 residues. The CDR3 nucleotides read TGTGCCAGCAGCAATGATAGGCGGGGAGAAGGATTAGGTGACAATGAGCAGTTCTTC. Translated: CASSNDRRGEGLGDNEQFF.

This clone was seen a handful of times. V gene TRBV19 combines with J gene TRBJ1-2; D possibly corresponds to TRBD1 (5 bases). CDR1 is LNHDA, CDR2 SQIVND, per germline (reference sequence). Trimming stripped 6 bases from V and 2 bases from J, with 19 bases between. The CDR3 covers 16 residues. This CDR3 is CASSPRLEGLNYGYTF. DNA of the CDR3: TGTGCCAGTAGCCCTCGGCTGGAGGGGCTAAACTATGGCTACACCTTC.

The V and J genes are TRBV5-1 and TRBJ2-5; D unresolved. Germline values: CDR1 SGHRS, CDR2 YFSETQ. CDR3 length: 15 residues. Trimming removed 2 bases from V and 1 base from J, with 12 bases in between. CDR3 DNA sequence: TGCGCCAGCAGCTTTGGGCAGAGCTTCCAAGAGACCCAGTACTTC. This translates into CASSFGQSFQETQYF.

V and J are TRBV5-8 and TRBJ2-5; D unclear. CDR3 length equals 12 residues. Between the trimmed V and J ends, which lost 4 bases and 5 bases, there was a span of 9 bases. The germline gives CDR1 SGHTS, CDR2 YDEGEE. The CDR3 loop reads CASSGPPETQYF. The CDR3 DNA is TGTGCCAGCAGCGGGCCCCCCGAGACCCAGTACTTC.

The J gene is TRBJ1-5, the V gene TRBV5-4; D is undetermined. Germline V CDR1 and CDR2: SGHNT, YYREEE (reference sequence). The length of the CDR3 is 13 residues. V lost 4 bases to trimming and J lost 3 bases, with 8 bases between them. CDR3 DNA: TGTGCCAGCAGCCCGGGTTACAATCAGCCCCAGCATTTT. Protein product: CASSPGYNQPQHF. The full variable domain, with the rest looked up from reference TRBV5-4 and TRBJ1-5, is ETGVTQSPTHLIKTRGQQVTLRCSSQSGHNTVSWYQQALGQGPQFIFQYYREEENGRGNFPPRFSGLQFPNYSSELNVNALELDDSALYLCASSPGYNQPQHFGDGTRLSIL.

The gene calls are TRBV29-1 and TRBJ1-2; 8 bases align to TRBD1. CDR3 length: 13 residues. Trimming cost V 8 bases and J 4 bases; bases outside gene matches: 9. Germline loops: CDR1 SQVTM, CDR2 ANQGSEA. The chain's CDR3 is CSTVRGQGYGYTF. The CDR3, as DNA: TGCAGCACCGTCCGAGGACAGGGCTATGGCTACACCTTC.

This CDR3 reads CASRLTGLAETQYF. The CDR3 coding sequence is TGTGCCAGCAGGCTAACGGGACTAGCGGAGACCCAGTACTTC. This chain joins TRBV7-6 and TRBJ2-5, with 10 bases matching TRBD2. The CDR3 runs to 14 residues. V gave up 6 bases and J gave up 5 bases; unmatched junction bases: 6. The germline gives CDR1 SGHVS, CDR2 FNYEAQ.

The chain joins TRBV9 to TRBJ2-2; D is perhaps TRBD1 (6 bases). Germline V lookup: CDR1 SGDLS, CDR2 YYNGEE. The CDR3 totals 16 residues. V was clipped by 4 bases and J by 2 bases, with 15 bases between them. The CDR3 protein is CASSLPRTDNTGELFF. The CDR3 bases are TGTGCCAGCAGCCTCCCACGGACAGACAACACCGGGGAGCTGTTTTTT. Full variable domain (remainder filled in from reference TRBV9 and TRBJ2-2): DSGVTQTPKHLITATGQRVTLRCSPRSGDLSVYWYQQSLDQGLQFLIQYYNGEERAKGNILERFSAQQFPDLHSELNLSSLELGDSALYFCASSLPRTDNTGELFFGEGSRLTVL.

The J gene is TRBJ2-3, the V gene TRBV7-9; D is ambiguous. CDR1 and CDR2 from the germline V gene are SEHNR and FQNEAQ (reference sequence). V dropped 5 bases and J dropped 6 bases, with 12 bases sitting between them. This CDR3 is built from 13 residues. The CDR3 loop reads CASSPRDWDTQYF. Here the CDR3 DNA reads TGTGCCAGCAGCCCGAGAGATTGGGATACGCAGTATTTT.

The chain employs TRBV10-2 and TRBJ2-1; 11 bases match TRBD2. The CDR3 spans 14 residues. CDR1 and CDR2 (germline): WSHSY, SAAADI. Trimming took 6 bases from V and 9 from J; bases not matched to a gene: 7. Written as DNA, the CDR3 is TGCGCCAGCAGAGTAGCGGGAGGGCGGGGTGAGCAGTTCTTC. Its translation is CASRVAGGRGEQFF.

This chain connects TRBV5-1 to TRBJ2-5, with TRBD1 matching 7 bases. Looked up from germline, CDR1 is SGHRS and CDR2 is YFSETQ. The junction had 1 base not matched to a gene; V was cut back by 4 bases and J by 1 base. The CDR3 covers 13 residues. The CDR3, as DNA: TGCGCCAGCAGCGGGACAGTCCAAGAGACCCAGTACTTC. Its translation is CASSGTVQETQYF.

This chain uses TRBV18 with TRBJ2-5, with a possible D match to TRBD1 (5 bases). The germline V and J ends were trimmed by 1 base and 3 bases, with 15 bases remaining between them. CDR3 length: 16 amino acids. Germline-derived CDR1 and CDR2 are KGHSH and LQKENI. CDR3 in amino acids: CASSPRQRGMEETQYF. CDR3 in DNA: TGTGCCAGCTCACCACGACAGAGAGGTATGGAAGAGACCCAGTACTTC.

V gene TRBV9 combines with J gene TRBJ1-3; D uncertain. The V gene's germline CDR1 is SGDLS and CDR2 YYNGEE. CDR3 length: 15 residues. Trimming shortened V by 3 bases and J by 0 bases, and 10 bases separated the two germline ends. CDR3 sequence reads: CASSALQSSGNTIYF. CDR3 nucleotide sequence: TGTGCCAGCAGCGCCCTACAGAGCTCTGGAAACACCATATATTTT. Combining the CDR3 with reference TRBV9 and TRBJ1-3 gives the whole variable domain DSGVTQTPKHLITATGQRVTLRCSPRSGDLSVYWYQQSLDQGLQFLIQYYNGEERAKGNILERFSAQQFPDLHSELNLSSLELGDSALYFCASSALQSSGNTIYFGEGSWLTVV.